This record concerns one T cell receptor (beta chain) sequence. CDR1 SGHRS and CDR2 YFSETQ come from the germline V gene. This CDR3 is built from 15 residues. V trimming: 4 bases; J trimming: 0 bases; junction bases outside the gene matches: 6. There were only Caucasian adults among the donors, and all lived in Nashville, Tennessee. Ten immunoSEQ deep assay plates served to sequence unsorted PBMC DNA. TCRdb keeps only in-frame clones here, not all; method: immunoSEQ multiplex PCR. The sample lists 520,000 or so clones; roughly 78% were seen once. The entry originates in a study of shared clonotypes between healthy human individuals. As for the study in general: The people who gave samples were a couple of women and three men aged 18 to 49.

The genes are TRBV5-1 and TRBJ1-1, with 7 bases matching TRBD1. The origin of this receptor is a woman aged 35 to 49 in good health. Some clones in this sample may be carry-over from other donors' samples. The sequenced sample was PBMCs. The CDR3 loop is CASSLRDSMNTEAFF. For the CDR3, the DNA is TGCGCCAGCAGCCTCCGGGACAGCATGAACACTGAAGCTTTCTTT.